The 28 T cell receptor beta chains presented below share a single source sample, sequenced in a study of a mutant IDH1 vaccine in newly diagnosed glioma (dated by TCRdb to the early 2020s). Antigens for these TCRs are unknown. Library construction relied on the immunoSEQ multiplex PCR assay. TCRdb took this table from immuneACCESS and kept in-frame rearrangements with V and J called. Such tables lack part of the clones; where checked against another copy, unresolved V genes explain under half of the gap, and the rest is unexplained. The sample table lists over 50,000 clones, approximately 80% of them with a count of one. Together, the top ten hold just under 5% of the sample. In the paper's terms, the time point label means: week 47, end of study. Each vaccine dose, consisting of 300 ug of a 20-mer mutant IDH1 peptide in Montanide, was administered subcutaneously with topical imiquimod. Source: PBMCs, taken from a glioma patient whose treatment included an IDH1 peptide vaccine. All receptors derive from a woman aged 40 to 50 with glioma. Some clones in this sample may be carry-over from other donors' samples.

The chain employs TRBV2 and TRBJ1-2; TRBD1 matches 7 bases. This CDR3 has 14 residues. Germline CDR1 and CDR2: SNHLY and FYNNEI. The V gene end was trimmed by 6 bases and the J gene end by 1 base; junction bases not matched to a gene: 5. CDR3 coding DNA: TGTGCCAGCAGGACAGGGACCTATAACTATGGCTACACCTTC. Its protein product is CASRTGTYNYGYTF.

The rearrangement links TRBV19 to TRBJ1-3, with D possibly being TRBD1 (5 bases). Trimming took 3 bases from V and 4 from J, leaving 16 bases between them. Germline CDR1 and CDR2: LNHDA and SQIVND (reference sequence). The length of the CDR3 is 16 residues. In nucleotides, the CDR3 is TGTGCCAGTAGTATTCGGGGGGGAGCGTCCGGAAACACCATATATTTT. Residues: CASSIRGGASGNTIYF.

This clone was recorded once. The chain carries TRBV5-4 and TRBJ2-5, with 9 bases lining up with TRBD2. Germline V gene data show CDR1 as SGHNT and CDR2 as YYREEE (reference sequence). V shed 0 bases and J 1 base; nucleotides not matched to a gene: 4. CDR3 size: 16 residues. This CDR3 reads CASSLGVAGAQETQYF. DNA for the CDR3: TGTGCCAGCAGCTTGGGTGTAGCGGGGGCCCAAGAGACCCAGTACTTC.

The CDR3 DNA sequence: TGTGCCAGCATTGTTTGGGGCAGTGCTGAAGCTTTCTTT. Amino acids: CASIVWGSAEAFF. The chain combines TRBV7-9 with TRBJ1-1, with D perhaps matching TRBD1 (5 bases). The V and J ends lost 7 bases and 6 bases respectively, with 15 bases between them. Germline V CDR1 and CDR2: SEHNR, FQNEAQ (reference sequence). The length of the CDR3 is 13 residues.

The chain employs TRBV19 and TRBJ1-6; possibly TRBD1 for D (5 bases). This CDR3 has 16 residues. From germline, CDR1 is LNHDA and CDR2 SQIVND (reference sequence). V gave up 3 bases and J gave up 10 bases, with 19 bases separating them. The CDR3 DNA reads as TGTGCCAGTAGTATCACGAAGTCGGTAGGGGAATCACCCCTCCACTTT. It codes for CASSITKSVGESPLHF.

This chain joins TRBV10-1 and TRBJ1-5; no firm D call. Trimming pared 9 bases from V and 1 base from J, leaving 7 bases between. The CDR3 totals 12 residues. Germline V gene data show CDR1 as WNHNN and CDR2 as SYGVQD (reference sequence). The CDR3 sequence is CASGWSNQPQHF. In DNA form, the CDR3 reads TGCGCCAGTGGGTGGAGCAATCAGCCCCAGCATTTT.

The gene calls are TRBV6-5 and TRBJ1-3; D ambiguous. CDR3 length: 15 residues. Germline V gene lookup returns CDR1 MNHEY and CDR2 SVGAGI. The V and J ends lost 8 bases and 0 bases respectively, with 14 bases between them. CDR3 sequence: CASSLSFSSGNTIYF. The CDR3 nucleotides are TGTGCCAGCTCCTTAAGCTTCTCCTCTGGAAACACCATATATTTT.

CDR3 sequence (DNA): TGTGCCATCAGTGAGTCTTTACGGGCTCAAGAGACCCAGTACTTC. Amino acids: CAISESLRAQETQYF. This chain connects TRBV10-3 to TRBJ2-5; D not certain. Germline CDR1 is ENHRY and CDR2 is SYGVKD. The CDR3 sequence is 15 residues long. V lost 0 bases, J lost 2 bases, and 10 bases lay in between.

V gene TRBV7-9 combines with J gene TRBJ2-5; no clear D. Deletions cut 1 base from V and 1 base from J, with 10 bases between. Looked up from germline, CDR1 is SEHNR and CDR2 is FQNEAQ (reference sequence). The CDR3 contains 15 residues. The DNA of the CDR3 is TGTGCCAGCAGCTTAGTAGAAGACCTCCAAGAGACCCAGTACTTC. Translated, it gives CASSLVEDLQETQYF. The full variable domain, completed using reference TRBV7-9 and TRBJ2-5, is DTGVSQNPRHKITKRGQNVTFRCDPISEHNRLYWYRQTLGQGPEFLTYFQNEAQLEKSRLLSDRFSAERPKGSFSTLEIQRTEQGDSAMYLCASSLVEDLQETQYFGPGTRLLVL.

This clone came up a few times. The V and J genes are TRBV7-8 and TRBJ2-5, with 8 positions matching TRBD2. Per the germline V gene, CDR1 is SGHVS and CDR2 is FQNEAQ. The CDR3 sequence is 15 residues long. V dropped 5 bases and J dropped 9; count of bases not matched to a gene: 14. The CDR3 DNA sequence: TGTGCCAGCAGCGGCTCGGCGGGGGGCGGCGGGGCCCAGTACTTC. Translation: CASSGSAGGGGAQYF.

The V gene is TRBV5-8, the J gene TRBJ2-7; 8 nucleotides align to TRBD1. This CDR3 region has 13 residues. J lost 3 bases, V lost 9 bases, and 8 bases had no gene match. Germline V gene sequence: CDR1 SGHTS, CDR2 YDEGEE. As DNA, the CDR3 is TGTGCCACCTTGCCGACAGGGGACTACGAGCAGTACTTC. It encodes CATLPTGDYEQYF.

CDR3 nucleotide sequence: TGTGCTAGTGGTTTCCAGACAGGGGTTGCTGAAGCTTTCTTT. Translated: CASGFQTGVAEAFF. This rearrangement joins TRBV12-5 to TRBJ1-1; 8 nucleotides agree with TRBD1. V was pared by 3 bases and J by 6 bases, with 6 bases of the junction left unmatched. The CDR3 contains 14 residues. The V gene's germline CDR1 is LGHNT and CDR2 FRNRAP.

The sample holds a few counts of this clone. CDR3 region: CAIRTENTEAFF. The CDR3, as DNA: TGTGCCATCAGGACAGAAAACACTGAAGCTTTCTTT. V is TRBV10-3 and J is TRBJ1-1; weak D call: TRBD1 (5 bases). The CDR3 length is 12 residues. Germline-derived CDR1 and CDR2 are ENHRY and SYGVKD. V was cut by 6 bases and J by 2 bases, with 7 bases left in between.

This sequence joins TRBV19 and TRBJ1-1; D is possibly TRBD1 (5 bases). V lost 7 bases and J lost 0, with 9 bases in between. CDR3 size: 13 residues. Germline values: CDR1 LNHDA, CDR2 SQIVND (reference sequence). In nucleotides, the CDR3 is TGTGCCAGTAACCGAGGGGTGAACACTGAAGCTTTCTTT. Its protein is CASNRGVNTEAFF.

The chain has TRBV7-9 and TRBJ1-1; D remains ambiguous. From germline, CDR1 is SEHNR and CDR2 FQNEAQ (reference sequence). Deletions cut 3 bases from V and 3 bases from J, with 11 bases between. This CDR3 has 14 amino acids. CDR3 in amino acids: CASSFTQADTEAFF. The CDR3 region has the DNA TGTGCCAGCAGCTTCACCCAGGCTGACACTGAAGCTTTCTTT.

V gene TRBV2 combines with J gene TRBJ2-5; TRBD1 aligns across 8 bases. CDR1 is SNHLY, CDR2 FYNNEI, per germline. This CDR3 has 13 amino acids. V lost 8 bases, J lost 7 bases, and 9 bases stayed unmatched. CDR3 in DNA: TGTGCCAGCGCTTCGGACAGGGAAGGGACCCAGTACTTC. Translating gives CASASDREGTQYF.

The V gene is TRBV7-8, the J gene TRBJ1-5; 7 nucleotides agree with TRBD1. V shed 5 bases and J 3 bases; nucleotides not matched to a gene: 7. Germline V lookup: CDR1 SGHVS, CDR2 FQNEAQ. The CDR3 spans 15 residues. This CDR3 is CASSPRTGLNQPQHF. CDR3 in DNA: TGTGCCAGCAGCCCAAGGACAGGACTCAATCAGCCCCAGCATTTT.

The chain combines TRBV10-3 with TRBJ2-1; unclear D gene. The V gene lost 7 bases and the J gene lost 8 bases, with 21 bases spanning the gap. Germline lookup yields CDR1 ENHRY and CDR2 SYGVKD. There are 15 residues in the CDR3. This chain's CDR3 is CAITADGSGVDEQFF. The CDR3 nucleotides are TGTGCCATCACCGCGGACGGGTCGGGTGTGGATGAGCAGTTCTTC.

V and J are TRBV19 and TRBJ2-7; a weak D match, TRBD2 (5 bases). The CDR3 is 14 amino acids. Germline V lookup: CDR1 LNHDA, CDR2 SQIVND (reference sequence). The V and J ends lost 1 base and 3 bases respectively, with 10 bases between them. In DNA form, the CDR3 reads TGTGCCAGTAGTATAGCGTCCGGGGTCTACGAGCAGTACTTC. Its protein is CASSIASGVYEQYF.

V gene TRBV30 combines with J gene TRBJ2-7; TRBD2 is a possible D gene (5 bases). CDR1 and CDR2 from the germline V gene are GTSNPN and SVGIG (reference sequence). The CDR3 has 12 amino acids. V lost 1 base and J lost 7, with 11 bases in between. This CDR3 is CAWSEDSVEQYF. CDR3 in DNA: TGTGCCTGGAGTGAGGATAGCGTAGAGCAGTACTTC.

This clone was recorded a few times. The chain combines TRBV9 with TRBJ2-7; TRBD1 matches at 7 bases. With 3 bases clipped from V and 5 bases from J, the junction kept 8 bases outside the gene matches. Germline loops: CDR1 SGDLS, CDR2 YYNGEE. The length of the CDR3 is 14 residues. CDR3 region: CASSAGQSPHEQYF. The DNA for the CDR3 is TGTGCCAGCAGCGCGGGACAGTCTCCCCACGAGCAGTACTTC.

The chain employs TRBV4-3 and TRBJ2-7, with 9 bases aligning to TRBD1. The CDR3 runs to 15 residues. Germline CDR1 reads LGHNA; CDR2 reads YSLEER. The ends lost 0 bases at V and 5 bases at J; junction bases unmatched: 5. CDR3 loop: CASSQDGQGPNEQYF. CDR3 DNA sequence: TGCGCCAGCAGCCAAGATGGACAGGGGCCCAACGAGCAGTACTTC.

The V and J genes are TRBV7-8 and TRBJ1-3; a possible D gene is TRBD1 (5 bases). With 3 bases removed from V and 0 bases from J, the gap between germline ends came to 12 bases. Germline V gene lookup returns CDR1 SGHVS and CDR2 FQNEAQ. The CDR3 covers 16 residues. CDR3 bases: TGTGCCAGCAGCTTCCCGGGACTGATCTCTGGAAACACCATATATTTT. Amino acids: CASSFPGLISGNTIYF.

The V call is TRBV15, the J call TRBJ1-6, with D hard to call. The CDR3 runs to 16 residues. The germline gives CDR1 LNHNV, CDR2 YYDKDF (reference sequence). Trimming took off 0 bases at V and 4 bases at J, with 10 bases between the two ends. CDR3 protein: CATSRDQAPYNSPLHF. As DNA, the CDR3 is TGTGCCACCAGCAGAGATCAGGCACCATATAATTCACCCCTCCACTTT.

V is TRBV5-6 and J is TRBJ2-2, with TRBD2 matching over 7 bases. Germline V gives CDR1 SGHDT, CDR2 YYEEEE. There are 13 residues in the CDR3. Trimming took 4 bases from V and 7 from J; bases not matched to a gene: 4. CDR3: CASSTTGGGELFF. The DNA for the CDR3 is TGTGCCAGCAGCACCACGGGGGGCGGGGAGCTGTTTTTT.

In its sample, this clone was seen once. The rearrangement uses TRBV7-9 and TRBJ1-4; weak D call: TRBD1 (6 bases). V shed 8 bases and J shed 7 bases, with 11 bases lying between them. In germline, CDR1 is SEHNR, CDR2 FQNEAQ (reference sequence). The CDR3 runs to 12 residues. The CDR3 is CASWRGGEKLFF. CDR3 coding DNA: TGTGCCAGCTGGAGGGGGGGTGAAAAACTGTTTTTT.

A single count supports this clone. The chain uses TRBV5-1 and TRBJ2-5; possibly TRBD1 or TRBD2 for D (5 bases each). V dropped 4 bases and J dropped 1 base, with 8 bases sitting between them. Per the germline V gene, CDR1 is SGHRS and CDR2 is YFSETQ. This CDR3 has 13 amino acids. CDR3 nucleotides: TGCGCCAGCAGCGGGACGGCCCAAGAGACCCAGTACTTC. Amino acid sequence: CASSGTAQETQYF.

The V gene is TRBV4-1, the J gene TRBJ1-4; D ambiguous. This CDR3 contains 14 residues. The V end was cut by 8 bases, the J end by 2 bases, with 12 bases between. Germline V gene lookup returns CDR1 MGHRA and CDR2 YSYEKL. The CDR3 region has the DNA TGCGCCAGCGTCTCCATTGGTACTAATGAAAAACTGTTTTTT. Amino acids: CASVSIGTNEKLFF.